These 10 T cell receptor beta chains share one sample of origin, sequenced in a study of blood T cells in healthy people across ages. Together with a sample-barcoded 5' primer, a J-beta primer mix was included in a second PCR lasting about 6 to 12 cycles. TCRdb passed the 5' RACE reads through MiXCR, listing each CDR3 protein once. This table holds fewer than 2,000,000 distinct CDR3 sequences, 30% to 40% found once. The sample comprised blood. These receptors originate from a woman younger than 45 in good health.

This clonotype was detected a few times. V and J are TRBV5-6 and TRBJ2-1, with D unclear. V was trimmed by 0 bases and J by 8 bases, leaving 30 bases between them. CDR3 size: 20 residues. Germline V gives CDR1 SGHDT, CDR2 YYEEEE. CDR3 nucleotide sequence: TGTGCCAGCAGCTTGGTTCGGGTGGGCTGGACCAACCCCGACACATATGAGCAGTTCTTC. Translated: CASSLVRVGWTNPDTYEQFF.

This clonotype was counted between two and nine times. CDR3 loop: CASSLGGTPLREQYF. In DNA, the CDR3 is TGTGCCAGCAGTTTGGGGGGGACACCCCTACGGGAGCAGTACTTC. The V call is TRBV27, the J call TRBJ2-7; possible D gene TRBD2, 7 bases. V shed 3 bases and J shed 7 bases, with 19 bases lying between them. The CDR3 sequence is 15 residues long. From germline, CDR1 is MNHEY and CDR2 SMNVEV (reference sequence).

The table lists this clonotype with a few counts. The chain uses TRBV6-5 and TRBJ2-3; TRBD2 matches 12 bases. Germline lookup yields CDR1 MNHEY and CDR2 SVGAGI. V lost 4 bases to trimming and J lost 2 bases; unmatched junction nucleotides: 7. The CDR3 runs 17 residues. Here the CDR3 DNA reads TGTGCCAGCAGTTTTAGGCCTAGCGGGGGGGACACAGATACGCAGTATTTT. Amino acids: CASSFRPSGGDTDTQYF.

CDR3 region: CSVDAGGANYGYTF. CDR3 nucleotides: TGCAGCGTTGATGCAGGGGGAGCTAACTATGGCTACACCTTC. The chain combines TRBV29-1 with TRBJ1-2, with 7 bases matching TRBD1. This CDR3 contains 14 residues. V shed 3 bases, J shed 0 bases, and the junction held 4 bases outside the gene matches. Looked up from germline, CDR1 is SQVTM and CDR2 is ANQGSEA.

This clonotype has a handful of counts. This sequence joins TRBV4-1 and TRBJ1-2, with D uncertain. V was shortened by 0 bases and J by 8 bases, with 19 bases between the two germline ends. Germline lookup yields CDR1 MGHRA and CDR2 YSYEKL. The CDR3 has 16 residues. In DNA form, the CDR3 reads TGCGCCAGCAGCCAAGACCCCCTCCGACGGGCTTTGGGCTACACCTTC. As protein: CASSQDPLRRALGYTF.

For this clonotype: The germline gene is not matched at one end of the junction; a read error may be the cause. This sequence joins TRBV9 and TRBJ2-5, with D perhaps given as TRBD1 or TRBD2 (6 bases each). The CDR3 totals 14 residues. Germline V gene lookup returns CDR1 SGDLS and CDR2 YYNGEE. The CDR3 DNA is TGTGCCTGCAGCGCGACCGGGGGCCTAGAGACCCAGTACTTC. Its protein product is CACSATGGLETQYF.

This sequence joins TRBV18 and TRBJ2-7; the D gene is possibly TRBD1 (5 bases). This CDR3 spans 15 amino acids. Germline V CDR1 and CDR2: KGHSH, LQKENI. V was shortened by 5 bases and J by 0 bases, with 14 bases between the two germline ends. The CDR3 here is CASSKTGKPSYEQYF. Here the CDR3 DNA reads TGTGCCAGCTCAAAAACAGGAAAACCCTCCTACGAGCAGTACTTC.

The DNA of the CDR3 is TGTGCCAGCAGCTTGGATATGAGGGGAGAGTTTGGTGGCTACACCTTC. Its protein is CASSLDMRGEFGGYTF. This chain connects TRBV5-6 to TRBJ1-2; D is perhaps TRBD1 (5 bases). Germline V lookup: CDR1 SGHDT, CDR2 YYEEEE. This CDR3 region has 16 residues. V lost 0 bases and J 7 bases, leaving 19 bases between the germline ends.

This sequence joins TRBV2 and TRBJ2-7, with 16 nucleotides matching TRBD2. Looked up from germline, CDR1 is SNHLY and CDR2 is FYNNEI. The CDR3 runs to 14 residues. Losses at the gene ends were 6 bases for V and 8 bases for J; bases not matched to a gene: 4. In nucleotides, the CDR3 is TGTGCCAGCAGCCAGGGACTAGCGGGAGGGAAGCAGTACTTC. Translating it yields CASSQGLAGGKQYF.

This clonotype was observed a few times. The chain is built from TRBV11-2 and TRBJ2-7; D is unclear. CDR1 SGHAT and CDR2 FQNNGV come from the germline V gene. The CDR3 contains 13 residues. With 5 bases removed from V and 3 bases from J, the gap between germline ends came to 11 bases. CDR3 in DNA: TGTGCCAGCAGCCCTTTCATGGGCTACGAGCAGTACTTC. This codes for CASSPFMGYEQYF.